A selection of T cell receptor beta chains follows, all from one sample in a study of vaccination effects on CD4 cells after COVID-19. Some clones are missing from TCRdb's copy, which holds only in-frame ones; the method was immunoSEQ multiplex PCR. The sample includes around 24,000 clones, around 77% of them seen just once. No antigen has been assigned to these receptors. The sample was CD4+ T cells from PBMCs cultured with HCoV-NL63 spike peptides, taken after COVID-19 vaccination. These TCRs come from a human donor who received a COVID-19 vaccine. The CDR3 runs from the conserved cysteine through the conserved F or W. Each record gives: clone size, V gene, D gene, J gene, CDR3 protein, CDR3 DNA. D genes are given only for firm matches. Not all rows give a size; the values are once, few, many and, for expanded clones, a class.

once,TRBV27,TRBD2,TRBJ2-1,CASSGRLAGGFGQTNNEQFF,TGTGCCAGCAGTGGACGACTAGCGGGGGGGTTTGGGCAGACCAACAATGAGCAGTTCTTC
.,TRBV6-5,TRBD1,TRBJ2-7,CASSYFRDRAYEQYF,TGTGCCAGCAGTTACTTTCGGGACAGAGCCTACGAGCAGTACTTC
.,TRBV30,TRBD2,TRBJ2-5,CAWSSLAGKETQYF,TGTGCCTGGAGTAGCCTAGCGGGTAAAGAGACCCAGTACTTC
.,TRBV5-1,.,TRBJ2-3,CASHTAIPYTDTQYF,TGCGCCAGCCACACGGCTATACCTTACACAGATACGCAGTATTTT
.,TRBV12-3/TRBV12-4,.,TRBJ2-2,CASSLPAGELFF,TGTGCCAGCAGTCTCCCCGCCGGGGAGCTGTTTTTT
.,TRBV7-2,TRBD2,TRBJ2-1,CASSLTTSGFNEQFF,TGTGCCAGCAGCTTAACGACTAGCGGGTTCAATGAGCAGTTCTTC
.,TRBV7-9,TRBD2,TRBJ2-2,CASSFVGGGTGELFF,TGTGCCAGCAGCTTCGTCGGGGGGGGTACCGGGGAGCTGTTTTTT
.,TRBV5-1,.,TRBJ1-1,CASRHRRDTEAFF,TGCGCCAGCCGCCACCGGAGGGACACTGAAGCTTTCTTT
once,TRBV10-3,.,TRBJ1-1,CAIEGSLNTEAFF,TGTGCCATCGAGGGCAGTCTGAACACTGAAGCTTTCTTT
.,TRBV9,.,TRBJ1-1,CASSVDGVAEAFF,TGTGCCAGCAGCGTAGACGGCGTGGCAGAAGCTTTCTTT
.,TRBV7-9,.,TRBJ1-2,CASSLEWRDYGYTF,TGTGCCAGCAGCTTAGAATGGCGGGACTATGGCTACACCTTC
.,TRBV15,.,TRBJ1-5,CATSRGDSNQPQHF,TGTGCCACCAGCAGAGGGGACAGCAATCAGCCCCAGCATTTT
few,TRBV5-1,.,TRBJ2-7,CASSAYSYTYEQYF,TGCGCCAGCAGCGCCTACTCCTATACCTACGAGCAGTACTTC
.,TRBV9,.,TRBJ1-6,CASSVGGSQSPLHF,TGTGCCAGCAGCGTAGGGGGGTCCCAATCACCCCTCCACTTT
.,TRBV28,TRBD1,TRBJ2-7,CAITPPPGQGSYEQYF,TGTGCCATCACTCCTCCCCCGGGACAGGGCTCCTACGAGCAGTACTTC
.,TRBV19,.,TRBJ1-1,CASSSRANTEAFF,TGTGCCAGTAGTAGCAGGGCGAACACTGAAGCTTTCTTT
many,TRBV3-1/TRBV3-2,.,TRBJ1-2,CASSDSYGYTF,TGTGCCAGCAGCGACAGTTATGGCTACACCTTC
.,TRBV6-6,TRBD1,TRBJ2-5,CASSYFGGQGVETQYF,TGTGCCAGCAGTTATTTTGGCGGTCAGGGGGTGGAGACCCAGTACTTC
few,TRBV28,.,TRBJ1-2,CASRSDGANYGYTF,TGTGCCAGCAGATCGGACGGAGCTAACTATGGCTACACCTTC
.,TRBV5-1,TRBD2,TRBJ2-7,CASSLLAGGTPEQYF,TGCGCCAGCAGCCTTTTAGCGGGGGGGACCCCGGAGCAGTACTTC
.,TRBV6-5,.,TRBJ1-5,CASSYTGGGNQPQHF,TGTGCCAGCAGTTACACGGGGGGAGGCAATCAGCCCCAGCATTTT
.,TRBV9,.,TRBJ1-1,CASSPRADF,TGTGCCAGCAGCCCCCGGGCAGACTTT
.,TRBV3-1/TRBV3-2,TRBD1,TRBJ1-6,CASTKSGQGNSPLHF,TGTGCCAGCACAAAAAGTGGACAGGGGAATTCACCCCTCCACTTT
.,TRBV7-2,.,TRBJ1-1,CASSFSGSNTEAFF,TGTGCCAGCAGCTTCTCAGGTTCGAACACTGAAGCTTTCTTT
.,TRBV5-5,TRBD2,TRBJ2-7,CASSLLAGPYEQYF,TGTGCCAGCAGCTTGTTAGCGGGGCCGTACGAGCAGTACTTC
.,TRBV7-9,.,TRBJ2-1,CASSLAGGPYNEQFF,TGTGCCAGCAGCTTAGCGGGGGGCCCCTACAATGAGCAGTTCTTC
.,TRBV19,.,TRBJ2-1,CASRDGGSYNEQFF,TGTGCCAGTAGAGACGGGGGCTCCTACAATGAGCAGTTCTTC
once,TRBV14,.,TRBJ2-1,CASSQDPARREQFF,TGTGCCAGCAGCCAAGATCCGGCTCGACGCGAGCAGTTCTTC
.,TRBV9,.,TRBJ1-1,CASSVQTGNTEAFF,TGTGCCAGCAGCGTGCAAACAGGGAACACTGAAGCTTTCTTT
.,TRBV29-1,TRBD1,TRBJ1-2,CSAGQGAGGYTF,TGCAGCGCAGGACAGGGAGCGGGTGGCTACACCTTC
few,TRBV27,.,TRBJ2-1,CASSALGTYHEQFF,TGTGCCAGCAGTGCCCTAGGGACCTACCATGAGCAGTTCTTC
.,TRBV7-2,TRBD2,TRBJ2-3,CASSLGTSGGASTDTQYF,TGTGCCAGCAGCTTAGGGACTAGCGGGGGGGCTAGCACAGATACGCAGTATTTT
.,TRBV13,.,TRBJ1-1,CASSPLGRGRNTEAFF,TGTGCCAGCAGCCCCCTCGGGCGGGGTCGGAACACTGAAGCTTTCTTT
medium-sized,TRBV14,.,TRBJ2-1,CASSRVAFGGQFF,TGTGCCAGCAGCCGAGTCGCCTTTGGTGGGCAGTTCTTC
.,TRBV9,TRBD1,TRBJ1-1,CASSALRTGGNTEAFF,TGTGCCAGCAGCGCGCTCCGGACAGGGGGCAACACTGAAGCTTTCTTT
few,TRBV6-6,.,TRBJ2-3,CASSRWGGVNTDTQYF,TGTGCCAGCAGCAGATGGGGCGGAGTGAACACAGATACGCAGTATTTT
.,TRBV2,.,TRBJ2-3,CASIPGGLEADTQYF,TGTGCCAGCATCCCGGGCGGATTAGAGGCAGATACGCAGTATTTT
.,TRBV4-3,TRBD2,TRBJ2-7,CASRGGETNLSYEQYF,TGCGCCAGCCGGGGGGGGGAAACGAACCTTTCCTACGAGCAGTACTTC
.,TRBV2,.,TRBJ1-1,CASSFVEGRNTEAFF,TGTGCCAGCAGCTTCGTGGAGGGGCGGAACACTGAAGCTTTCTTT
.,TRBV3-1/TRBV3-2,.,TRBJ1-5,CASSQDLSELVQPQHF,TGTGCCAGCAGCCAAGATCTATCCGAGTTAGTTCAGCCCCAGCATTTT
.,TRBV4-3,.,TRBJ2-1,CASSQDWPGSYNEQFF,TGCGCCAGCAGCCAAGATTGGCCGGGTTCCTACAATGAGCAGTTCTTC
.,TRBV7-2,.,TRBJ2-2,CASSLLMGTGELFF,TGTGCCAGCAGCTTACTCATGGGCACCGGGGAGCTGTTTTTT
.,TRBV5-1,.,TRBJ2-5,CASSLGGAGQETQYF,TGCGCCAGCAGCCTGGGCGGGGCCGGGCAAGAGACCCAGTACTTC
.,TRBV4-2,TRBD2,TRBJ2-4,CASSQETGLAGGLLNIQYF,TGTGCCAGCAGCCAAGAGACCGGACTAGCGGGGGGGCTATTAAACATTCAGTACTTC
.,TRBV13,.,TRBJ2-3,CASSLGVTDTQYF,TGTGCCAGCAGCTTAGGGGTCACAGATACGCAGTATTTT
.,TRBV6-5,.,TRBJ2-7,CASSYSWQRAYEQYF,TGTGCCAGCAGTTACTCGTGGCAGAGGGCCTACGAGCAGTACTTC
.,TRBV5-1,.,TRBJ2-5,CASSQEMLETQYF,TGCGCCAGCAGTCAGGAGATGCTTGAGACCCAGTACTTC
few,TRBV3-1/TRBV3-2,.,TRBJ1-1,CASSQGGMNTEAFF,TGTGCCAGCAGCCAGGGGGGTATGAACACTGAAGCTTTCTTT
.,TRBV5-6,.,TRBJ1-1,CASSLGPNTEAFF,TGTGCCAGCAGCCTAGGGCCGAACACTGAAGCTTTCTTT
.,TRBV11-2,.,TRBJ2-5,CASSLFSSETQYF,TGTGCCAGCAGCTTATTTTCGTCCGAGACCCAGTACTTC
.,TRBV2,TRBD2,TRBJ2-3,CASSDRTSGGAGTQYF,TGTGCCAGCAGTGACCGGACTAGCGGGGGGGCGGGTACGCAGTATTTT
.,TRBV6-2/TRBV6-3,.,TRBJ2-5,CASSRTQETQYF,TGTGCCAGCAGTAGGACCCAAGAGACCCAGTACTTC